A single sample gave rise to the 22 T cell receptor beta chains below, sequenced in a study of blood T cell repertoires in COVID-19. Repertoires were generated with immunoSEQ multiplex PCR, while TCRdb's copy carries only in-frame clones and drops some. The sample gives about 78,000 clones, 90% of which show up once; roughly 0.78% is in the top ten. Sequenced: peripheral blood. The receptors were gathered from a woman older than 75 with acute or convalescent COVID-19.

The rearrangement links TRBV24-1 to TRBJ2-2; 8 bases fit TRBD1. This CDR3 has 14 amino acids. With V trimmed by 9 bases and J by 7 bases, 9 bases remained unmatched. Germline CDR1 is KGHDR and CDR2 is SFDVKD. This CDR3 is CATSRTGFSGELFF. The CDR3 region has the DNA TGTGCCACCTCGAGGACAGGGTTTAGCGGGGAGCTGTTTTTT.

The chain carries TRBV4-1 and TRBJ1-5; 10 bases map to TRBD1. CDR1 MGHRA and CDR2 YSYEKL come from the germline V gene. The V segment lost 4 bases and the J segment 4 bases; nucleotides outside the gene matches: 4. This CDR3 is built from 15 residues. The CDR3 DNA reads TGCGCCAGCAGCCGGACAGGGGGTCAAAATCAGCCCCAGCATTTT. Translation: CASSRTGGQNQPQHF.

V gene TRBV20-1 combines with J gene TRBJ2-7; a possible D gene is TRBD1 (6 bases). CDR1 is DFQATT, CDR2 SNEGSKA, per germline (reference sequence). The CDR3 length is 11 residues. V was cut by 8 bases and J by 3 bases, with 11 bases left in between. The CDR3 region is CSPGTLYEQYF. The CDR3 DNA is TGCAGTCCCGGGACACTCTACGAGCAGTACTTC.

This clone was recorded only once. Different DNA sequences within this sample yield the same CDR3. The J gene is TRBJ2-1, the V gene TRBV5-1; D possibly corresponds to TRBD1 (6 bases). CDR3 length: 14 amino acids. Germline CDR1 reads SGHRS; CDR2 reads YFSETQ. V lost 5 bases, J lost 0 bases, and 9 bases lay in between. The CDR3 spells CASSRDNSYNEQFF. The CDR3 DNA follows: TGCGCCAGCAGTCGGGACAACTCCTACAATGAGCAGTTCTTC.

The chain combines TRBV7-2 with TRBJ1-4, with a weak D call TRBD1 (5 bases). Germline V gives CDR1 SGHTA, CDR2 FQGNSA. This CDR3 has 14 amino acids. Trimming took 6 bases from V and 0 from J, leaving 8 bases between them. The chain's CDR3 is CASSLQATNEKLFF. The CDR3 nucleotides read TGTGCCAGCAGTTTACAGGCAACTAATGAAAAACTGTTTTTT.

The chain links TRBV7-8 to TRBJ2-1, with 11 bases identical to TRBD2. V was clipped by 3 bases and J by 2 bases; unmatched bases: 3. The CDR3 has 16 amino acids. The germline V gene encodes CDR1 SGHVS and CDR2 FQNEAQ. The CDR3 sequence is CASSFSGGAAYNEQFF. In DNA form, the CDR3 reads TGTGCCAGCAGCTTTAGCGGGGGGGCGGCCTACAATGAGCAGTTCTTC. The variable domain in full, completed from reference TRBV7-8 and TRBJ2-1, reads GAGVSQSPRYKVAKRGQDVALRCDPISGHVSLFWYQQALGQGPEFLTYFQNEAQLDKSGLPSDRFFAERPEGSVSTLKIQRTQQEDSAVYLCASSFSGGAAYNEQFFGPGTRLTVL.

V is TRBV5-1 and J is TRBJ2-1; D is possibly TRBD2 (7 bases). V was shortened by 5 bases and J by 5 bases, with 20 bases between the two germline ends. There are 16 residues in the CDR3. Germline-derived CDR1 and CDR2 are SGHRS and YFSETQ. The CDR3 DNA reads TGCGCCAGCAGTTTAGGGGGAGGGCCTACCCACAATGAGCAGTTCTTC. Translating it yields CASSLGGGPTHNEQFF.

This clone has a single count. The chain has TRBV6-5 and TRBJ2-2, with a tentative D call TRBD1 (6 bases). Trimming left V 1 base short and J 7 bases short, with 13 bases between. The germline V gene encodes CDR1 MNHEY and CDR2 SVGAGI. CDR3 size: 15 residues. The CDR3 coding sequence is TGTGCCAGCAGTTACTGGGACACCGAGGTCGGGGAGCTGTTTTTT. Protein sequence: CASSYWDTEVGELFF.

This chain links TRBV7-3 with TRBJ2-1; 9 bases align to TRBD1. This CDR3 region has 15 residues. The ends lost 6 bases at V and 7 bases at J; junction bases unmatched: 10. Germline values: CDR1 SGHTA, CDR2 FQGTGA. CDR3 protein: CASSQTGGYWNEQFF. The CDR3 DNA reads as TGTGCCAGCAGTCAGACAGGGGGTTATTGGAATGAGCAGTTCTTC.

This rearrangement joins TRBV4-1 to TRBJ1-2, with 9 bases lining up with TRBD1. The CDR3 consists of 16 residues. Germline values: CDR1 MGHRA, CDR2 YSYEKL. Germline trimming cut 0 bases from V and 6 bases from J; bases unmatched to any gene: 8. For the CDR3, the DNA is TGCGCCAGCAGCCAAGATGGCGGACAGGGGAGGAATGGCTACACCTTC. It encodes CASSQDGGQGRNGYTF.

V is TRBV11-2 and J is TRBJ1-5; TRBD1 aligns across 9 bases. Germline CDR1 is SGHAT and CDR2 is FQNNGV. V shed 0 bases and J 7 bases; nucleotides not matched to a gene: 7. This CDR3 is built from 16 residues. This CDR3 is CASSLDKDRGGQPQHF. CDR3 DNA sequence: TGTGCCAGCAGCTTAGATAAGGACAGGGGAGGCCAGCCCCAGCATTTT.

The J gene is TRBJ2-7, the V gene TRBV6-2 or TRBV6-3; TRBD1 matches 8 bases. J lost 2 bases, V lost 5 bases, and 14 bases had no gene match. The germline V gene has CDR1 MNHEY and CDR2 SVGEGT. The length of the CDR3 is 17 residues. The CDR3 region has the DNA TGTGCCAGCAGTCCCACCCCCGGCAGGGGGCTGACCTACGAGCAGTACTTC. This sequence encodes CASSPTPGRGLTYEQYF.

The chain employs TRBV19 and TRBJ2-5; 7 bases are a match to TRBD1. Losses at the gene ends were 4 bases for V and 7 bases for J; bases not matched to a gene: 6. The germline gives CDR1 LNHDA, CDR2 SQIVND (reference sequence). The CDR3 contains 13 residues. CDR3 nucleotides: TGTGCCAGTAGTAGAGGGACAGTGGGGACCCAGTACTTC. Its protein product is CASSRGTVGTQYF.

This rearrangement joins TRBV28 to TRBJ2-1; 13 bases match TRBD2. Germline V lookup: CDR1 MDHEN, CDR2 SYDVKM. With V trimmed by 5 bases and J by 7 bases, 5 bases remained unmatched. This CDR3 is 15 amino acids long. The CDR3 protein is CASSPGLAGSNEQFF. DNA for the CDR3: TGTGCCAGCAGTCCGGGACTAGCGGGATCAAATGAGCAGTTCTTC.

This sequence joins TRBV4-3 and TRBJ1-2, with D maybe TRBD1 (6 bases). The germline V and J ends were trimmed by 0 bases and 8 bases, with 19 bases remaining between them. CDR1 is LGHNA, CDR2 YSLEER, per germline. The CDR3 spans 16 residues. CDR3 sequence: CASSQDGAGGAGGYTF. The DNA of the CDR3 is TGCGCCAGCAGCCAAGATGGAGCGGGGGGCGCAGGGGGCTACACCTTC.

Only one count was recorded for this clone. Written as DNA, the CDR3 is TGTGCCAGCAGCTTAGAAGGGAGGAGCTCCTACAATGAGCAGTTCTTC. Its protein is CASSLEGRSSYNEQFF. The chain is built from TRBV7-2 and TRBJ2-1; TRBD2 might be the D (6 bases). V was cut by 1 base and J by 0 bases, with 10 bases left in between. Germline V gene sequence: CDR1 SGHTA, CDR2 FQGNSA. This CDR3 comprises 16 residues.

This chain connects TRBV3-1 (or the pseudogene TRBV3-2) to TRBJ2-7; possible D gene TRBD1, 6 bases. The CDR3 spans 17 residues. Germline CDR1 and CDR2: LGHDT and YNNKEL (reference sequence). V dropped 3 bases and J dropped 3 bases, with 21 bases sitting between them. The CDR3 bases are TGTGCCAGCAGCCACCCCACCGGGACAAATTCCCTCTACGAGCAGTACTTC. Encoded protein: CASSHPTGTNSLYEQYF.

This chain links TRBV27 with TRBJ1-2; D gene ambiguous. V was cut by 5 bases and J by 4 bases, with 14 bases left in between. Germline V gives CDR1 MNHEY, CDR2 SMNVEV (reference sequence). The CDR3 is made up of 14 amino acids. This chain's CDR3 is CASSPTERSYGYTF. CDR3 sequence (DNA): TGTGCCAGCAGTCCCACCGAGAGAAGCTATGGCTACACCTTC.

The chain couples TRBV19 to TRBJ2-1; 10 bases agree with TRBD2. The CDR3 contains 12 residues. Germline V gene lookup returns CDR1 LNHDA and CDR2 SQIVND (reference sequence). Trimming cost V 1 base and J 12 bases; bases outside gene matches: 0. CDR3 sequence reads: CASSIGTSGQFF. In DNA form, the CDR3 reads TGTGCCAGTAGTATAGGGACTAGCGGGCAGTTCTTC.

This clone was observed once. The chain employs TRBV19 and TRBJ1-2; 9 bases match TRBD1. Per the germline V gene, CDR1 is LNHDA and CDR2 is SQIVND (reference sequence). V shed 3 bases and J 7 bases; nucleotides not matched to a gene: 9. The CDR3 extends over 15 amino acids. CDR3: CASSIPSDRGSGYTF. The CDR3 DNA follows: TGTGCCAGTAGTATCCCCTCCGACAGGGGGAGTGGCTACACCTTC. The full variable domain, its missing parts supplied by reference TRBV19 and TRBJ1-2, is DGGITQSPKYLFRKEGQNVTLSCEQNLNHDAMYWYRQDPGQGLRLIYYSQIVNDFQKGDIAEGYSVSREKKESFPLTVTSAQKNPTAFYLCASSIPSDRGSGYTFGSGTRLTVV.

V and J are TRBV5-1 and TRBJ1-1; D is undetermined. V lost 4 bases, J lost 3 bases, and 7 bases lay in between. The germline CDR1 and CDR2 sequences are SGHRS and YFSETQ. This CDR3 contains 12 residues. CDR3 residues: CASSLGYTEAFF. Here the CDR3 DNA reads TGCGCCAGCAGCCTAGGCTACACTGAAGCTTTCTTT.

The rearrangement links TRBV6-1 to TRBJ2-4; TRBD2 is a possible D gene (6 bases). Trimming took off 2 bases at V and 0 bases at J, with 20 bases between the two ends. The CDR3 contains 19 residues. Looked up from germline, CDR1 is MNHNS and CDR2 is SASEGT. CDR3 protein: CASSEKEGRIVAAKNIQYF. The CDR3 DNA reads as TGTGCCAGCAGTGAAAAGGAGGGCCGGATTGTAGCAGCCAAAAACATTCAGTACTTC.